What follows is one T cell receptor (beta chain) and its context. The sample belongs to a study of blood T cell repertoires in COVID-19. The germline gives CDR1 SGHNT, CDR2 YYREEE (reference sequence). Trimming removed 0 bases from V and 2 bases from J; junction bases left unmatched: 9. The CDR3 totals 17 residues. The table came from immunoSEQ multiplex PCR; TCRdb's copy has only in-frame clones and leaves some out. The table records under 250,000 clones, roughly 88% of them present only once. Source material: PBMCs or T cells enriched from blood (not recorded which). The chain has TRBV5-4 and TRBJ2-3, with 7 nucleotides matching TRBD2. The clonotype was recovered from a woman aged 25 to 45 who had been exposed to COVID-19. CDR3 residues: CASSLGGRARVTDTQYF. The CDR3 DNA is TGTGCCAGCAGCTTGGGGGGGAGGGCCCGCGTCACAGATACGCAGTATTTT.